The present entry profiles one TCR beta chain with its context. The antigen remains undetermined. These data belong to a study of tissue T cells after allogeneic stem cell transplantation. Study background: Samples with visible lymphocytes on H&E were prioritized for sequencing.

Repertoires were generated with immunoSEQ multiplex PCR, while TCRdb's copy carries only in-frame clones and drops some. Among 9,000 to 10,000 clones listed, approximately 53% were seen once. Study-wide results and caveats: The study did not identify alloreactive or antigen-specific tissue TCRs, and some clones might be persisting host cells.

Non-transplant comparator patients with other cancers had at least five gastrointestinal samples and no known gastrointestinal disease. Trimming took off 4 bases at V and 2 bases at J, with 16 bases between the two ends. The CDR3 has 15 residues. The germline CDR1 and CDR2 sequences are SQVTM and ANQGSEA. This clonotype was obtained from a female donor at least 60 years old with lung cancer. Here the sequenced sample was tissue from the jejunum, taken at autopsy. The rearrangement joins TRBV29-1 to TRBJ2-3; D not resolved. CDR3 DNA sequence: TGCAGCGTTGTTCACCAATTGGGGAACACAGATACGCAGTATTTT. Translated, it gives CSVVHQLGNTDTQYF.